This entry lists 8 T cell receptor beta chains sequenced from one sample in a study of T cell responses to AZD1222 COVID-19 vaccine. Sequencing was performed with immunoSEQ multiplex PCR; in TCRdb, only in-frame clones are kept and a portion is missing. The table has approximately 90,000 clones, 85% to 90% seen once. Sample: peripheral blood, taken on day 0 of AZD1222 vaccination. All receptors come from an adult in good health.

The chain employs TRBV18 and TRBJ1-6, with 8 bases lining up with TRBD1. Germline V lookup: CDR1 KGHSH, CDR2 LQKENI. J lost 8 bases, V lost 3 bases, and 6 bases had no gene match. The length of the CDR3 is 15 residues. The CDR3, as DNA: TGTGCCAGCTCACCTCACAGGGGGGGCGATTCACCCCTCCACTTT. This codes for CASSPHRGGDSPLHF.

The chain recombines TRBV12-3 or TRBV12-4 with TRBJ1-5, with D perhaps TRBD1 (5 bases). The CDR3 loop spans 13 amino acids. With 2 bases removed from V and 11 bases from J, the gap between germline ends came to 13 bases. In nucleotides, the CDR3 is TGTGCCAGCAGTTTAATCCAGGGAGGGACCCAGCATTTT. As protein: CASSLIQGGTQHF.

The chain joins TRBV7-2 to TRBJ1-2; 8 bases map to TRBD1. In germline, CDR1 is SGHTA, CDR2 FQGNSA. V lost 3 bases and J lost 7; bases outside the gene matches: 10. The CDR3 contains 15 residues. CDR3 loop: CASSFVQGAGRGYTF. DNA of the CDR3: TGTGCCAGCAGCTTTGTTCAGGGGGCGGGTCGTGGCTACACCTTC.

The chain joins TRBV2 to TRBJ1-6; D unclear. Germline V gene lookup returns CDR1 SNHLY and CDR2 FYNNEI. Trimming left V 2 bases short and J 7 bases short, with 15 bases between. The CDR3 is 16 residues long. The CDR3 loop reads CASSEWGGMGNSPLHF. CDR3 sequence (DNA): TGTGCCAGCAGTGAATGGGGAGGGATGGGAAATTCACCCCTCCACTTT.

The J gene is TRBJ2-1, the V gene TRBV6-4; tentatively, D is TRBD2 (6 bases). In germline, CDR1 is MRHNA, CDR2 SNTAGT. The CDR3 consists of 12 residues. Here the CDR3 reads CAWGGAFNEQFF. The CDR3 DNA reads as TGTGCTTGGGGAGGAGCCTTCAATGAGCAGTTCTTC.

V usage is TRBV28 and J usage is TRBJ2-7; 8 positions match TRBD2. The V gene's germline CDR1 is MDHEN and CDR2 SYDVKM. The CDR3 totals 15 residues. The J segment lost 2 bases and the V segment lost 6 bases, leaving 9 bases of the junction unmatched. The CDR3 spells CASSPGGGLTYEQYF. DNA for the CDR3: TGTGCCAGCAGCCCCGGGGGGGGGCTGACCTACGAGCAGTACTTC.

The chain uses TRBV5-1 and TRBJ1-2; 7 bases are shared with TRBD1. With V trimmed by 4 bases and J by 4 bases, 7 bases remained unmatched. The CDR3 runs 14 residues. The germline V gene has CDR1 SGHRS and CDR2 YFSETQ. The CDR3 DNA reads as TGCGCCAGCAGCACGACAGGGATCGGCTATGGCTACACCTTC. Amino acid sequence: CASSTTGIGYGYTF. The whole variable domain, remainder taken from reference TRBV5-1 and TRBJ1-2, is KAGVTQTPRYLIKTRGQQVTLSCSPISGHRSVSWYQQTPGQGLQFLFEYFSETQRNKGNFPGRFSGRQFSNSRSEMNVSTLELGDSALYLCASSTTGIGYGYTFGSGTRLTVV.

The rearrangement joins TRBV29-1 to TRBJ1-2; D possibly corresponds to TRBD1 (5 bases). CDR1 SQVTM and CDR2 ANQGSEA come from the germline V gene. V lost 4 bases to trimming and J lost 5 bases, with 14 bases between them. CDR3 length equals 13 residues. The CDR3 spells CSVVAQGSYGYTF. Written as DNA, the CDR3 is TGCAGCGTTGTAGCCCAGGGTAGTTATGGCTACACCTTC.